These 3 T cell receptor beta chains were all obtained from the same sample, sequenced in a study of T cell responses to AZD1222 COVID-19 vaccine. The method was immunoSEQ multiplex PCR; TCRdb's version includes in-frame clones alone and lacks a portion of them. The sample holds fewer than 120,000 clones, about 94% seen once. The starting material was peripheral blood, obtained 28 days after the second AZD1222 dose. These receptors were taken from an adult who received the AZD1222 COVID-19 vaccine.

The V call is TRBV27, the J call TRBJ2-1; 10 bases line up with TRBD2. Germline lookup yields CDR1 MNHEY and CDR2 SMNVEV (reference sequence). Trimming took 4 bases from V and 7 from J; bases not matched to a gene: 7. The CDR3 has 15 residues. CDR3 sequence reads: CASSYPGLASNEQFF. The CDR3 DNA follows: TGTGCCAGCAGTTACCCGGGACTAGCGTCAAATGAGCAGTTCTTC.

A remark on this clone: Mismatch with germline at one junction end may stem from a read error. J is TRBJ1-5 and V is TRBV5-1; D unresolved. This CDR3 comprises 8 residues. Germline values: CDR1 SGHRS, CDR2 YFSETQ. CDR3 in amino acids: CASSLDTF. The DNA of the CDR3 is TGCGCCAGCAGCTTGGACACCTTT.

The DNA of the CDR3 is TGTGCCACCGGGACTTACCTTCCCACAGATACGCAGTATTTT. Its protein product is CATGTYLPTDTQYF. V gene TRBV19 combines with J gene TRBJ2-3; a weak D match, TRBD2 (6 bases). Germline-derived CDR1 and CDR2 are LNHDA and SQIVND (reference sequence). Trimming took 10 bases from V and 2 from J, leaving 16 bases between them. The CDR3 covers 14 residues.